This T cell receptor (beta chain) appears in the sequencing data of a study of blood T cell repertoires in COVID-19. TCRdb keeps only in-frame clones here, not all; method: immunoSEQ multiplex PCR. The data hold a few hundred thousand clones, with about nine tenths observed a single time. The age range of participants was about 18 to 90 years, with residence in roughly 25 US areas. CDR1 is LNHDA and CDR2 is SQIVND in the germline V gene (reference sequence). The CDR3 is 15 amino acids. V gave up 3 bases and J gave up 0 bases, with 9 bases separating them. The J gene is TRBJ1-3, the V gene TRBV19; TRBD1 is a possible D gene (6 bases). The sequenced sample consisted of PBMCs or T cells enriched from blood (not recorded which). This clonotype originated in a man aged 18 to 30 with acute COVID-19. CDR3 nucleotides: TGTGCCAGTAGTATCACAGGGAGCTCTGGAAACACCATATATTTT. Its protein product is CASSITGSSGNTIYF.